This entry concerns a single T cell receptor beta chain. This receptor's antigen is unknown. No base-level quality is on record; no much larger clone is a single base apart. Using the deep immunoSEQ assay, TCR CDR3 regions were amplified from genomic DNA by multiplex PCR. Extracted genomic DNA from each cell subset was spread evenly across all wells of several immunoSEQ 96-well plates, with each plate serving as a replicate. For sorted subsets, each replicate PCR was loaded with 200 ng genomic DNA, equivalent to some 31,000 T cell genomes. Purified libraries were measured with a Qubit 3.0 fluorometer, size-checked on a Bioanalyzer 2100, and measured again with the KAPA Library Quantification kit. Each immunoSEQ 96-well plate was sequenced on its own single-read 150-cycle Illumina NextSeq 550 flow cell. In the source study's methods: Because the immunoSEQ output included only junctional sequences and no quality scores, the filtering could not be the same as the filtering used for full-length reads. Sequences were annotated with PyIR, a Python wrapper for IgBLAST v1.9, using IMGT germline references to assign V/J genes and CDR3. Reads were filtered out if the reads had weak V/J assignments (E-value above 1e-6), no CDR3, stop codons, out-of-frame junctions, or ambiguous translated residues. V3J clonotypes were defined as sequences sharing an identical inferred V gene, J gene, and CDR3 amino acid sequence. The percentage overlap between two repertoires was calculated by dividing the number of shared unique clonotypes by the size of the smaller repertoire. Repertoire richness was assessed with RTK rarefaction, the Chao1 estimator, and Recon v2.1 estimates of unobserved clonotypes. Generation probabilities for all TCRbeta clonotypes obtained by the gDNA method from several donors were computed using OLGA. The table was pulled from immuneACCESS by TCRdb, which kept in-frame rearrangements only. Such tables lose some clones; where checked, under half of the loss comes from unresolved V genes, and the rest has no known cause. Clone size and the V and J calls come from that table; the DNA yielded D and trimming. The table for this sample lists about 2 million clones; roughly 95% of them were counted only once. In total, the top ten clones hold 0.1% to 0.15% of the sample.

The sample belongs to a study of shared clonotypes between healthy human individuals (dated by TCRdb to about 2020). Background for the entire study: A couple of women and a few men aged 18 to 49 years were included in the cohort. Leukapheresis yielded between about 0.85 and 10 billion PBMCs per donor. For each donor, CD4 naive and CD4 memory were each given three plates, CD8 naive was given two plates, and CD8 memory was given one plate. To increase sequencing depth and limit assay-specific biases, different laboratories used diverse techniques to prepare libraries and sequence TCR repertoires. Blood TCR repertoires of roughly five healthy adults were deeply sequenced to estimate repertoire size and the extent of clonotype sharing between individuals.

Points the paper makes about the study in general: Naive subsets generally had larger estimated clonotype richness than memory subsets. Across a handful of donors, 5% to 6% of naive CD4, approximately 3.6% of naive CD8, about 2% of memory CD4, and 0.4% of memory CD8 clonotypes were shared. Because the study included a small number of donors, the genetic and exposure-history diversity represented was limited. Based on pairwise subsampling, the degree of clonotype sharing among donors was expected to be affected by sequencing depth. Clonotypes shared by all four sorted-subset donors showed higher generation probabilities than non-shared clonotypes. Sampling was limited to blood, and TCR repertoires in tissue likely differ from TCR repertoires in blood. Incomplete sequencing was indicated by rarefaction of sorted-subset datasets, despite the large sequencing depth.

The germline ends are 5 bases apart after V is trimmed by 1 base and J by 1 base. For CDR1 and CDR2, the germline V gene lists MGHRA and YSYEKL. The CDR3 numbers 14 residues from cysteine through phenylalanine. Just the 42-base CDR3 DNA is kept, in frame starting at base 1. The donors were healthy, HIV-negative adults who had no recently reported acute infections or vaccinations. Every donor was a Caucasian adult residing in Nashville, Tennessee, USA. Magnetic negative selection was used to enrich CD4+ T cells, after which naive cells were positively selected on CD45RA and the negative fraction became the memory subset. After blood collection by leukapheresis, PBMCs were isolated using Ficoll-Histopaque density gradient centrifugation and then cryopreserved in the vapor phase of liquid nitrogen. Analytical flow cytometry was used to check the purity and quantity of each magnetically sorted T cell population. From each sorted fraction, genomic DNA was isolated and quantified by UV absorbance on a Nanodrop 2000c.

This sequence originates from a man aged 18-30 years in good health. The rearranged chain carries TRBV4-1 and TRBJ1-5, with no reliable assignment of the D segment. The specimen was naive CD4+ T cells sorted from blood. The sample's cell subset or site label, in plain terms: CD45RA+ positively selected. The DNA sequence is TGCGCCAGCAGCCAAGGTTGGAGCAATCAGCCCCAGCATTTT. It codes for CASSQGWSNQPQHF.